This T cell receptor (beta chain) was obtained from a study of blood T cell repertoires in COVID-19. Study background: T cells, B-cell-depleted T cells, or PBMCs provided the cDNA or gDNA that served as material.

Original data processing: Reference gene primer amplification gave nucleated cell count estimates. TCRdb's table, derived via immunoSEQ multiplex PCR, lists solely in-frame clones and lacks some. V, J and clone size were drawn from that table, and D and trimming were deduced from the DNA. Among 80,000 or so clones listed, roughly 85% were seen once. With 4 bases removed from V and 5 bases from J, the gap between germline ends came to 8 bases. CDR1 and CDR2 (germline): SNHLY, FYNNEI. The CDR3 extends over 12 amino acids. The Seattle site enrolled patients during active infection and followed them longitudinally.

The gene calls are TRBV2 and TRBJ2-5, with D perhaps TRBD1 (6 bases). The sequencing sample was made of peripheral blood. This clonotype was sampled from a man between 45 and 60 years old with COVID-19, enrolled during active disease. The CDR3 coding sequence is TGTGCCAGCAGTGCAGGGGTTGAGACCCAGTACTTC. As protein: CASSAGVETQYF.